In this sample, the clone carrying this T cell receptor beta chain turned up a few times. Its matching antigen is unknown. An end of the junction does not agree with germline; a read error may underlie this. The sample originates from a study of shared clonotypes between healthy human individuals. Study outcomes and limitations: Of the naive CD4 clonotypes, roughly 5% were shared across a handful of donors.

There were no recent acute infections or vaccinations among the donors, who were healthy HIV-negative adults. Germline CDR1 reads MDHEN; CDR2 reads SYDVKM. This CDR3 comprises 12 residues. Sorted subsets were amplified in replicate PCRs using 200 ng DNA, about 30,000 T cell genomes. Sequencing was performed with immunoSEQ multiplex PCR; in TCRdb, only in-frame clones are kept and a portion is missing. There are about 230,000 clones in the sample; 60% to 70% occur only once, and around 10% lies in the top ten. The TCR originated in a man aged 25 to 40 in good health. The chain employs TRBV28 and TRBJ1-2; the D is unclear. Input material: memory CD4+ T cells sorted from blood. Subset described: CD45RA-negative fraction. The CDR3 sequence: CASSLMDGRRRF. In DNA form, the CDR3 reads TGTGCCAGCAGTCTAATGGACGGGCGGCGGCGCTTC.